Following are 4 T cell receptor beta chains from one sample sequenced in a study of shared clonotypes between healthy human individuals. This table comes from immunoSEQ multiplex PCR, and its TCRdb copy is limited to in-frame clones, with some not included. This sample has 1.5 million to 2.5 million clones, with around 96% found just once. Naive CD8 populations comprised CD45RO-negative cells positively selected for CCR7, excluding terminally differentiated effector memory CD45RA+ cells. The source material was naive CD8+ T cells sorted from blood. The receptors shown here come from a man younger than 35 in good health.

The chain has TRBV13 and TRBJ2-7; the match to TRBD2 covers 7 bases. The junction had 6 bases not matched to a gene; V was cut back by 5 bases and J by 2 bases. CDR1 is PRHDT, CDR2 FYEKMQ, per germline (reference sequence). The length of the CDR3 is 14 residues. The CDR3 nucleotides are TGTGCCAGCAGCCAGGGAGCGGGGCCCTACGAGCAGTACTTC. This codes for CASSQGAGPYEQYF.

The sample holds one count of this clone. CDR3 in DNA: TGCGCCAGCAGCCAAGATTACGTGACTAGCGGGGCCTCTAGCACAGATACGCAGTATTTT. Translated: CASSQDYVTSGASSTDTQYF. The chain joins TRBV4-1 to TRBJ2-3, with 11 bases lining up with TRBD2. The germline gives CDR1 MGHRA, CDR2 YSYEKL. After removal of 0 bases from V and 0 bases from J, the junction contained 11 bases not matched to a gene. The CDR3 loop spans 20 amino acids.

The chain combines TRBV27 with TRBJ2-7; possibly TRBD2 for D (7 bases). Per the germline V gene, CDR1 is MNHEY and CDR2 is SMNVEV (reference sequence). The CDR3 runs 17 residues. The V end was cut by 4 bases, the J end by 0 bases, with 19 bases between. Here the CDR3 reads CASSSLAGASSSYEQYF. For the CDR3, the DNA is TGTGCCAGCAGTTCCCTGGCGGGGGCGTCAAGCTCCTACGAGCAGTACTTC.

V gene TRBV7-9 combines with J gene TRBJ2-7; D gene uncertain. CDR1 is SEHNR and CDR2 is FQNEAQ in the germline V gene (reference sequence). Trimming removed 1 base from V and 0 bases from J, with 13 bases in between. The CDR3 length is 16 residues. The CDR3 region has the DNA TGTGCCAGCAGCTTAGAGCCTGGAGTCAGCTCCTACGAGCAGTACTTC. This codes for CASSLEPGVSSYEQYF.